This T cell receptor beta chain was found in a study of blood T cells in healthy people across ages. As for this clonotype: Antigen: not known.

Study findings and constraints: Aged donors had fewer naive CD4+ cells and lower diversity than long-lived donors.

PCR was performed a second time for about 7 to 11 cycles using a sample-barcoded 5' primer and a J-beta primer mix. TCRdb processed the 5' RACE reads anew with MiXCR; each CDR3 protein has one entry. This table has 700,000 to 900,000 distinct CDR3 sequences, 20% to 30% appearing once. The sample also formed part of further work on T cells of mothers and their children. That source adds: All donors were healthy and Caucasian; they were a few mothers and their six children.

The receptor comes from a boy under 18 in good health. The specimen was blood.

The CDR3 DNA reads TGTGCCAGCAGTTACGGGATCTCCTACGAGCAGTACTTC. Translated: CASSYGISYEQYF. The chain employs TRBV6-5 and TRBJ2-7; D not resolved. Trimming cost V 2 bases and J 0 bases, with 5 bases left between them. The CDR3 consists of 13 residues. Germline-derived CDR1 and CDR2 are MNHEY and SVGAGI.